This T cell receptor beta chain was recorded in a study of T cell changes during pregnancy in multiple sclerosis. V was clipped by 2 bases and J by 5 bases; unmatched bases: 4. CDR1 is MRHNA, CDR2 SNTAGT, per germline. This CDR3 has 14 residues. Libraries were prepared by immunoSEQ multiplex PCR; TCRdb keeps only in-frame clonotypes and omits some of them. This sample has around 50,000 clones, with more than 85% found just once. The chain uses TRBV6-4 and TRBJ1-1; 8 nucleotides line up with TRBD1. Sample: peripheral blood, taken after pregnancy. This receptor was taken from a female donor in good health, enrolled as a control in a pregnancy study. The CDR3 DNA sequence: TGTGCCAGCAGTGACGAGAACAGGGGGACTGAAGCTTTCTTT. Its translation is CASSDENRGTEAFF.